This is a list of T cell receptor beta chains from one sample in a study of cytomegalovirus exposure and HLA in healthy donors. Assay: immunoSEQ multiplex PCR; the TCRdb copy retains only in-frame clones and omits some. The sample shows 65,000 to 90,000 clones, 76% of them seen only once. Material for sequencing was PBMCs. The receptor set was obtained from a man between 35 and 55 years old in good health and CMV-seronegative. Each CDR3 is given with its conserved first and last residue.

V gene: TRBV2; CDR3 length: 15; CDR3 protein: CASRQDYSSYNEQFF
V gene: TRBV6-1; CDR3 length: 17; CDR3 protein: CASSANPAGTGAYEQYF
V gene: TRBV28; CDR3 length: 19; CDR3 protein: CASSLLTTQQGAGDEKLFF
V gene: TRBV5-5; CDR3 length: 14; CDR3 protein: CASSRGQMNEKLFF
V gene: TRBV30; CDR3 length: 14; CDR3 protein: CAWSDRTSSQPQHF
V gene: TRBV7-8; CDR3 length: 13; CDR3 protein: CASSLDPRETQYF
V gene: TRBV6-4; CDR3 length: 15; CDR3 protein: CASSEQGQGNQPQHF
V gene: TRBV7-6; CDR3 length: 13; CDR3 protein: CASSLGHAQPQHF
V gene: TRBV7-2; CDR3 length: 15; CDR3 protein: CASSLGQTSGNTIYF
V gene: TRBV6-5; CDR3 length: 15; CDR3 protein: CASRGGSGETDTQYF
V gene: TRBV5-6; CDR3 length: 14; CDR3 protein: CASSPGQGDRPQHF
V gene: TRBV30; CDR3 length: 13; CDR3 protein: CAWSGQGWETQYF
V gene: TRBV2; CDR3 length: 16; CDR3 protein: CASSATRGLSYNEQFF
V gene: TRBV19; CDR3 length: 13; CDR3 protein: CASGQGLNTEAFF
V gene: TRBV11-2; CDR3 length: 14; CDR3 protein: CASSWGTGGNEQFF
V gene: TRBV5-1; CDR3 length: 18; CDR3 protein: CASSFRTSGGGSTDTQYF
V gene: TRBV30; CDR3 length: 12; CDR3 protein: CAWSLPGGGYTF
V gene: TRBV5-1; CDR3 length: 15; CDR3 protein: CASSLAGVRTDTQYF
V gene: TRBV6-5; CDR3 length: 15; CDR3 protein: CASSFGTSGGGEQFF
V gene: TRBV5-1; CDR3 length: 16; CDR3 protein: CASSFTTGRVADGYTF
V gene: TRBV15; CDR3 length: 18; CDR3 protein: CATSREVAGGPSTDTQYF
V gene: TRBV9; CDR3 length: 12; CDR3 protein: CASSVRGGEQYF
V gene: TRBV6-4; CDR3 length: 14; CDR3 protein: CASGRDADNSPLHF
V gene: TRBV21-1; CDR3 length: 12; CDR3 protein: CASSNLTDTQYF
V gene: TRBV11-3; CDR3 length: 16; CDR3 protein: CASSPRTSGTYNEQFF
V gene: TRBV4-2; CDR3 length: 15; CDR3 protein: CASSQGGTANTEAFF
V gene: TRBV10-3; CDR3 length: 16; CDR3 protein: CAIRGVRGAGGNEQFF
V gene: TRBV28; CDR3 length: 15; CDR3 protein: CASSLGLTGVQPQHF
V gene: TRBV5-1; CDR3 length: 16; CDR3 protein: CASSLAGAGGTDTQYF
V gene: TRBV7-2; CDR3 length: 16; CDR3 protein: CASSQARLAVQEIQYF
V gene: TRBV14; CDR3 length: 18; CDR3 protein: CASSLLSRGSLLLREQYF
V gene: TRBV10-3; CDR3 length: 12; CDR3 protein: CAISDRECEAFF
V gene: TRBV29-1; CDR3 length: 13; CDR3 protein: CSVQGGLNTEAFF
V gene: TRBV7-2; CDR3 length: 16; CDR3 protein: CASSADRGQIYEKLFF